These 31 T cell receptor beta chains were all obtained from the same sample, sequenced in a study of blood T cell repertoires in COVID-19. Clones were read by immunoSEQ multiplex PCR, and TCRdb kept only the in-frame ones, dropping some. The sample contains around 78,000 clones, 86% of which appear only once. Source material: peripheral blood. These receptors were taken from a man aged 50-59 years with active or convalescent COVID-19.

V and J are TRBV5-1 and TRBJ2-1, with TRBD2 as a possible D gene (5 bases). V was trimmed by 4 bases and J by 8 bases, leaving 10 bases between them. Germline values: CDR1 SGHRS, CDR2 YFSETQ. This CDR3 spans 12 amino acids. CDR3 region: CASSRAGDEQFF. The DNA for the CDR3 is TGCGCCAGCAGCCGGGCGGGTGATGAGCAGTTCTTC. The variable domain in full, completed from reference TRBV5-1 and TRBJ2-1, reads KAGVTQTPRYLIKTRGQQVTLSCSPISGHRSVSWYQQTPGQGLQFLFEYFSETQRNKGNFPGRFSGRQFSNSRSEMNVSTLELGDSALYLCASSRAGDEQFFGPGTRLTVL.

The chain recombines TRBV11-2 with TRBJ1-6; D call uncertain. V lost 1 base and J lost 8, with 9 bases in between. The CDR3 is 14 residues long. Per the germline V gene, CDR1 is SGHAT and CDR2 is FQNNGV. CDR3 sequence reads: CASSLVQEDSPLHF. The CDR3 DNA is TGTGCCAGCAGCTTAGTTCAGGAGGATTCACCCCTCCACTTT.

The V and J genes are TRBV9 and TRBJ2-1; 11 bases are shared with TRBD2. The CDR3 is 15 residues long. Germline CDR1 reads SGDLS; CDR2 reads YYNGEE. V shed 4 bases, J shed 8 bases, and the junction held 8 bases outside the gene matches. The CDR3 nucleotides are TGTGCCAGCAGCCAAGGACTAGCGGGTTACGATGAGCAGTTCTTC. It encodes CASSQGLAGYDEQFF.

In this sample, this clone turned up a few times. The chain links TRBV2 to TRBJ2-3; the match to TRBD2 covers 10 bases. The germline gives CDR1 SNHLY, CDR2 FYNNEI. The junction had 9 bases not matched to a gene; V was cut back by 7 bases and J by 2 bases. The CDR3 runs to 16 residues. The CDR3 DNA follows: TGTGCCAGCACCGGAGGGCTAGCGGGAGTCACAGATACGCAGTATTTT. Amino acids: CASTGGLAGVTDTQYF.

The V gene is TRBV5-4, the J gene TRBJ1-2; tentatively, D is TRBD1 (6 bases). V was trimmed by 2 bases and J by 7 bases, leaving 12 bases between them. This CDR3 is 13 amino acids long. Germline V gene lookup returns CDR1 SGHNT and CDR2 YYREEE (reference sequence). The chain's CDR3 is CASSFTGSVGYTF. CDR3 DNA sequence: TGTGCCAGCAGCTTCACAGGGTCGGTTGGCTACACCTTC.

This chain links TRBV2 with TRBJ2-1; 9 bases fit TRBD1. CDR3 size: 15 residues. V was pared by 2 bases and J by 10 bases, with 9 bases of the junction left unmatched. Germline values: CDR1 SNHLY, CDR2 FYNNEI. The CDR3 region has the DNA TGTGCCAGCAGTGAATTACAGGGGGCAAACGGGGAGCAGTTCTTC. Residues: CASSELQGANGEQFF.

The chain links TRBV6-5 to TRBJ1-1; D is unclear. This CDR3 contains 14 residues. Germline V CDR1 and CDR2: MNHEY, SVGAGI. Trimming shortened V by 0 bases and J by 0 bases, and 5 bases separated the two germline ends. CDR3 sequence: CASSYSSMNTEAFF. CDR3 nucleotide sequence: TGTGCCAGCAGTTACTCGTCAATGAACACTGAAGCTTTCTTT.

The V and J genes are TRBV11-3 and TRBJ2-7; 10 nucleotides match TRBD1. Trimming at V came to 0 bases and at J to 2 bases, leaving 16 bases not matched to a gene. Germline V gene data show CDR1 as SGHNT and CDR2 as YENEEA. This CDR3 has 20 amino acids. The CDR3 DNA is TGTGCCAGCAGCTTAGAATTCTGGGACAGGGGCCAGTTCCAGGCCTACGAGCAGTACTTC. This encodes CASSLEFWDRGQFQAYEQYF.

The chain couples TRBV5-4 to TRBJ2-3, with 9 bases that match TRBD2. CDR1 SGHNT and CDR2 YYREEE come from the germline V gene (reference sequence). V lost 5 bases, J lost 4 bases, and 11 bases stayed unmatched. This CDR3 spans 16 amino acids. The chain's CDR3 is CASSTRREGRADTQYF. The CDR3 coding sequence is TGTGCCAGCAGTACCCGGCGGGAGGGCCGGGCAGATACGCAGTATTTT.

The chain combines TRBV6-1 with TRBJ2-7, with D possibly TRBD1 on 5 matching bases. Trimming left V 1 base short and J 4 bases short, with 14 bases between. Per the germline V gene, CDR1 is MNHNS and CDR2 is SASEGT. The CDR3 is 15 amino acids. CDR3 sequence: CASSEVVGARYEQYF. CDR3 nucleotides: TGTGCCAGCAGTGAAGTCGTAGGGGCGAGGTACGAGCAGTACTTC.

CDR3 sequence (DNA): TGTGCCAGCAGCACAGGACGGAACATGAACACTGAAGCTTTCTTT. Its translation is CASSTGRNMNTEAFF. This chain uses TRBV11-2 with TRBJ1-1; the D gene is possibly TRBD1 (5 bases). Germline V CDR1 and CDR2: SGHAT, FQNNGV. V gave up 5 bases and J gave up 0 bases, with 13 bases separating them. This CDR3 is 15 amino acids long.

The genes are TRBV6-4 and TRBJ1-6; D may be TRBD1 (6 bases). Germline-derived CDR1 and CDR2 are MRHNA and SNTAGT. Trimming shortened V by 6 bases and J by 5 bases, and 14 bases separated the two germline ends. There are 15 residues in the CDR3. DNA for the CDR3: TGTGCCAGCAGCGAAAACAGGGCTCATAATTCACCCCTCCACTTT. This sequence encodes CASSENRAHNSPLHF.

The chain employs TRBV12-3 or TRBV12-4 and TRBJ2-1, with 9 bases matching TRBD2. V dropped 6 bases and J dropped 10; count of bases not matched to a gene: 1. The CDR3 runs to 11 residues. CDR3 amino acids: CASRTSGEQFF. CDR3 coding DNA: TGTGCCAGCAGAACTAGCGGGGAGCAGTTCTTC.

The genes are TRBV7-2 and TRBJ2-1, with 7 nucleotides matching TRBD1. The CDR3 is made up of 15 amino acids. CDR1 and CDR2 (germline): SGHTA, FQGNSA. The ends lost 8 bases at V and 0 bases at J; junction bases unmatched: 7. CDR3: CASLQGVSSYNEQFF. In DNA form, the CDR3 reads TGTGCCAGCCTCCAGGGGGTGAGCTCCTACAATGAGCAGTTCTTC.

The rearrangement uses TRBV7-8 and TRBJ1-2, with 7 positions matching TRBD1. Germline V lookup: CDR1 SGHVS, CDR2 FQNEAQ. With 1 base clipped from V and 8 bases from J, the junction kept 10 bases outside the gene matches. The CDR3 has 15 residues. The CDR3 DNA reads TGTGCCAGCAGCTTAGGGGCTGCAGGGGGTATCGGCTACACCTTC. It codes for CASSLGAAGGIGYTF.

The rearrangement links TRBV5-1 to TRBJ1-5; 7 nucleotides line up with TRBD1. The germline V gene encodes CDR1 SGHRS and CDR2 YFSETQ. This CDR3 region has 14 residues. The trim removed 4 bases at V and 2 bases at J, leaving 3 bases unmatched. CDR3 nucleotide sequence: TGCGCCAGCAGCACAGGGGTTGGCAATCAGCCCCAGCATTTT. This codes for CASSTGVGNQPQHF.

The chain employs TRBV30 and TRBJ1-1; D is unresolved. CDR3 length: 13 amino acids. V was pared by 2 bases and J by 5 bases, with 12 bases between. Germline V CDR1 and CDR2: GTSNPN, SVGIG (reference sequence). The CDR3 spells CAWSWYSSTEAFF. CDR3 DNA sequence: TGTGCCTGGAGTTGGTACAGCTCAACTGAAGCTTTCTTT. Variable domain in full (rest from reference TRBV30 and TRBJ1-1): SQTIHQWPATLVQPVGSPLSLECTVEGTSNPNLYWYRQAAGRGLQLLFYSVGIGQISSEVPQNLSASRPQDRQFILSSKKLLLSDSGFYLCAWSWYSSTEAFFGQGTRLTVV.

The rearrangement uses TRBV28 and TRBJ2-2; weak D call: TRBD2 (6 bases). This CDR3 has 13 amino acids. Trimming took 5 bases from V and 6 from J, leaving 10 bases between them. In germline, CDR1 is MDHEN, CDR2 SYDVKM. The CDR3 DNA follows: TGTGCCAGCAGTACGGGGGATGCCGGGGAGCTGTTTTTT. Amino acid sequence: CASSTGDAGELFF. Based on the CDR3 plus reference TRBV28 and TRBJ2-2, the full variable domain is DVKVTQSSRYLVKRTGEKVFLECVQDMDHENMFWYRQDPGLGLRLIYFSYDVKMKEKGDIPEGYSVSREKKERFSLILESASTNQTSMYLCASSTGDAGELFFGEGSRLTVL.

This clone was seen a single time. The CDR3 sequence is CASSYRTDNEQFF. In DNA, the CDR3 is TGTGCCAGCAGTTACCGGACAGACAATGAGCAGTTCTTC. This rearrangement joins TRBV5-4 to TRBJ2-1; D may be TRBD1 (6 bases). Germline V gene sequence: CDR1 SGHNT, CDR2 YYREEE (reference sequence). The CDR3 has 13 amino acids. Trimming took 5 bases from V and 5 from J, leaving 11 bases between them.

V and J are TRBV5-1 and TRBJ1-1; no clear D gene. Trimming left V 0 bases short and J 1 base short, with 7 bases between. CDR3 length: 14 amino acids. The germline gives CDR1 SGHRS, CDR2 YFSETQ. The CDR3 loop is CASSLGQRNTEAFF. The CDR3 DNA reads as TGCGCCAGCAGCTTGGGCCAGCGGAACACTGAAGCTTTCTTT.

The chain couples TRBV19 to TRBJ2-6; D unclear. The V end was cut by 3 bases, the J end by 0 bases, with 6 bases between. The CDR3 is 15 residues long. Germline V gene lookup returns CDR1 LNHDA and CDR2 SQIVND (reference sequence). CDR3 nucleotide sequence: TGTGCCAGTAGTATTCCAGTCTCTGGGGCCAACGTCCTGACTTTC. It translates to CASSIPVSGANVLTF.

The chain joins TRBV19 to TRBJ2-3; a weak D match, TRBD1 (7 bases). The CDR3 runs to 16 residues. From germline, CDR1 is LNHDA and CDR2 SQIVND (reference sequence). V was trimmed by 3 bases and J by 3 bases, leaving 16 bases between them. The CDR3 bases are TGTGCCAGTAGTATGGTTTGGCAGGGGGGTACAGATACGCAGTATTTT. Translated: CASSMVWQGGTDTQYF. Full variable domain (remainder filled in from reference TRBV19 and TRBJ2-3): DGGITQSPKYLFRKEGQNVTLSCEQNLNHDAMYWYRQDPGQGLRLIYYSQIVNDFQKGDIAEGYSVSREKKESFPLTVTSAQKNPTAFYLCASSMVWQGGTDTQYFGPGTRLTVL.

This chain links TRBV11-2 with TRBJ1-1, with D uncertain. Trimming took 5 bases from V and 1 from J, leaving 5 bases between them. CDR1 is SGHAT, CDR2 FQNNGV, per germline. CDR3 size: 12 residues. The CDR3 loop is CASSRQNTEAFF. The CDR3 DNA follows: TGTGCCAGCAGCCGACAGAACACTGAAGCTTTCTTT.

The chain couples TRBV6-2 or TRBV6-3 to TRBJ2-5; D may be TRBD2 (5 bases). Germline-derived CDR1 and CDR2 are MNHEY and SVGEGT. The CDR3 loop spans 14 amino acids. The V and J ends lost 2 bases and 1 base respectively, with 8 bases between them. The CDR3 reads CASSYVGAQETQYF. CDR3 bases: TGTGCCAGCAGTTACGTGGGAGCCCAAGAGACCCAGTACTTC.

V gene TRBV19 combines with J gene TRBJ1-5; D may be TRBD1 (5 bases). The CDR3 length is 13 residues. The V gene lost 1 base and the J gene lost 11 bases, with 12 bases spanning the gap. Germline V gene lookup returns CDR1 LNHDA and CDR2 SQIVND (reference sequence). The CDR3 DNA is TGTGCCAGTAGTATAGGGGGACTGGTGTCCCAGCATTTT. Amino acid sequence: CASSIGGLVSQHF.

The chain recombines TRBV2 with TRBJ1-5; 7 nucleotides line up with TRBD1. V trimming: 3 bases; J trimming: 2 bases; junction bases outside the gene matches: 4. This CDR3 is 15 amino acids long. CDR1 is SNHLY and CDR2 is FYNNEI in the germline V gene. DNA of the CDR3: TGTGCCAGCAGTGATCCAGGGGGTGGCAATCAGCCCCAGCATTTT. Encoded protein: CASSDPGGGNQPQHF.

This chain connects TRBV6-5 to TRBJ1-6, with D perhaps matching TRBD1 (5 bases). The CDR3 is 14 residues long. V lost 7 bases, J lost 8 bases, and 15 bases lay in between. CDR1 is MNHEY and CDR2 is SVGAGI in the germline V gene. The CDR3 loop is CASNRLGEDSPLHF. CDR3 nucleotides: TGTGCCAGCAACCGTTTAGGGGAGGATTCACCCCTCCACTTT.

The gene calls are TRBV19 and TRBJ2-3, with 14 bases that match TRBD2. The CDR3 runs to 18 residues. Unmatched junction bases numbered 9, after V lost 6 bases and J lost 1 base. Germline lookup yields CDR1 LNHDA and CDR2 SQIVND (reference sequence). In DNA, the CDR3 is TGTGCCAGTAGAGGCCCGGGACTAGCGGGAGAAGGCACAGATACGCAGTATTTT. This encodes CASRGPGLAGEGTDTQYF. Full variable domain (rest looked up from reference TRBV19 and TRBJ2-3): DGGITQSPKYLFRKEGQNVTLSCEQNLNHDAMYWYRQDPGQGLRLIYYSQIVNDFQKGDIAEGYSVSREKKESFPLTVTSAQKNPTAFYLCASRGPGLAGEGTDTQYFGPGTRLTVL.

In this sample, this clone turned up once. This chain joins TRBV30 and TRBJ2-7; 9 nucleotides line up with TRBD1. The germline V gene has CDR1 GTSNPN and CDR2 SVGIG (reference sequence). Trimming took 0 bases from V and 6 from J; bases not matched to a gene: 12. The CDR3 runs to 16 residues. This chain's CDR3 is CAWSVKGQGKGFEQYF. The CDR3 DNA reads as TGTGCCTGGAGTGTAAAAGGACAGGGGAAGGGGTTCGAGCAGTACTTC.

V usage is TRBV5-6 and J usage is TRBJ2-3; 8 bases line up with TRBD1. With 4 bases clipped from V and 1 base from J, the junction kept 11 bases outside the gene matches. The CDR3 has 17 residues. CDR1 is SGHDT, CDR2 YYEEEE, per germline. The chain's CDR3 is CASSPSGQGWGTDTQYF. In DNA, the CDR3 is TGTGCCAGCAGCCCGTCCGGACAGGGCTGGGGCACAGATACGCAGTATTTT.

The chain uses TRBV3-1 (or the pseudogene TRBV3-2) and TRBJ1-5; D might be TRBD1 (6 bases). V was trimmed by 0 bases and J by 2 bases, leaving 8 bases between them. There are 15 residues in the CDR3. Germline V gene lookup returns CDR1 LGHDT and CDR2 YNNKEL (reference sequence). In nucleotides, the CDR3 is TGTGCCAGCAGCCAAGACGCAGGGGGCAATCAGCCCCAGCATTTT. Protein sequence: CASSQDAGGNQPQHF.